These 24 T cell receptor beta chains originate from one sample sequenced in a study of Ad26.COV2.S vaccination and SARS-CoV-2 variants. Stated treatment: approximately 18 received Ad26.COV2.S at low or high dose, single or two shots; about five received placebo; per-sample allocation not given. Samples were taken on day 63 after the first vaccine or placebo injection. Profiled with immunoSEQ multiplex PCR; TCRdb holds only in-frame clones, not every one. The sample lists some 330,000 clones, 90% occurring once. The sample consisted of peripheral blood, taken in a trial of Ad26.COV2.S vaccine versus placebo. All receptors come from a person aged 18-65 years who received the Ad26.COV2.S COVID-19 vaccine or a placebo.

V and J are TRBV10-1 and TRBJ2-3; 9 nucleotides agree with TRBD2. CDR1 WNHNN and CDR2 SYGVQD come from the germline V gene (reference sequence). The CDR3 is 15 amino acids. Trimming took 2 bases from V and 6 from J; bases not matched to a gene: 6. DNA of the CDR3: TGCGCCAGCAGTGAGGCGGCGGGGGGGAGCGATACGCAGTATTTT. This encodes CASSEAAGGSDTQYF.

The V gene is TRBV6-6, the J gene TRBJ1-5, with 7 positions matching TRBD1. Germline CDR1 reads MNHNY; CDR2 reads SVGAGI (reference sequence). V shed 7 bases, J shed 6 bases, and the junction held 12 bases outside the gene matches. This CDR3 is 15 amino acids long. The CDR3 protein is CASTPTQGGSQPQHF. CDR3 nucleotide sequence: TGTGCCAGCACCCCAACCCAGGGGGGGAGTCAGCCCCAGCATTTT.

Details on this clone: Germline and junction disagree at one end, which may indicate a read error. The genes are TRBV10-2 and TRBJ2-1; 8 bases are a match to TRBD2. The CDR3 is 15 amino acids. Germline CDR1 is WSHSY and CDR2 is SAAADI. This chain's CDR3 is CASCDGGGSPHEQFF. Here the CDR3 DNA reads TGCGCCAGCTGTGACGGCGGGGGGTCCCCCCATGAGCAGTTCTTC.

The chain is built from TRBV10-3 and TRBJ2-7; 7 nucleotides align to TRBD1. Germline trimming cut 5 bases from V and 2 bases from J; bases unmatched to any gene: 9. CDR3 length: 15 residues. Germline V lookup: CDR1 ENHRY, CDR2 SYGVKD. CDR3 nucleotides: TGTGCCATCAGTTTCGGACAGGCTAGTACCTACGAGCAGTACTTC. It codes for CAISFGQASTYEQYF.

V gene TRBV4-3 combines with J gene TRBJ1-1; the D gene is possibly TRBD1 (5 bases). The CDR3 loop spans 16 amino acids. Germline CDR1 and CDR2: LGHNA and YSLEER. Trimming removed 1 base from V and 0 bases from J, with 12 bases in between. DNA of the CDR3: TGCGCCAGCAGCCAAGGCCCCAGGGAATTGAACACTGAAGCTTTCTTT. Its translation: CASSQGPRELNTEAFF.

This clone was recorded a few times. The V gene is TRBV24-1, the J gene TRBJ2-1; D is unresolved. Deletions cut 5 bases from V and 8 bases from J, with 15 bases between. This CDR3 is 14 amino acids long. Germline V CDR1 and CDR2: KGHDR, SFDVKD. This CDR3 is CATSASTPAHEQFF. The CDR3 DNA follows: TGTGCCACCAGTGCTTCGACTCCGGCCCATGAGCAGTTCTTC.

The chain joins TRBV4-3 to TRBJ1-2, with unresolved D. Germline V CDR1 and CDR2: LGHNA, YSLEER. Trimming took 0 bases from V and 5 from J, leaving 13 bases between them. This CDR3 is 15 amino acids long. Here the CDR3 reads CASSQDRGQSYGYTF. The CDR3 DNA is TGCGCCAGCAGCCAAGATCGTGGGCAATCTTATGGCTACACCTTC.

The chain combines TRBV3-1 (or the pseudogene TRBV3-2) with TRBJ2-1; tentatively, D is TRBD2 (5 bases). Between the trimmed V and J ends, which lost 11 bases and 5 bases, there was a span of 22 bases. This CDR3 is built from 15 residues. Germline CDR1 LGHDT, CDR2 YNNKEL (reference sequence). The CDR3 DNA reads TGTGCCCGTACGGACTCGCCCATATGCGACAATGAGCAGTTCTTC. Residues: CARTDSPICDNEQFF.

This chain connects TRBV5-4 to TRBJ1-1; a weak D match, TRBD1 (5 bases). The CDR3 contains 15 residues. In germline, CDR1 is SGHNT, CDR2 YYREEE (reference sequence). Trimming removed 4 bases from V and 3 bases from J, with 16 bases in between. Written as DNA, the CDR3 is TGTGCCAGCAGCATGACGGGGGAAGGGTACACTGAAGCTTTCTTT. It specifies CASSMTGEGYTEAFF.

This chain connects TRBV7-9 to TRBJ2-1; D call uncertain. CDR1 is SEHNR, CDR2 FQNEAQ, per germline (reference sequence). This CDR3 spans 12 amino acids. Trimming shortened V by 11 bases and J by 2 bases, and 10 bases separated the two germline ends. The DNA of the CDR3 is TGTGCCTCAAATCGGGCCTACAATGAGCAGTTCTTC. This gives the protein CASNRAYNEQFF.

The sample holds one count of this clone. CDR3 nucleotide sequence: TGTGCCAGCAGCCCAGGGGGAAATCAGCCCCAGCATTTT. Amino acids: CASSPGGNQPQHF. The rearrangement uses TRBV5-6 and TRBJ1-5, with 7 nucleotides matching TRBD1. The V gene's germline CDR1 is SGHDT and CDR2 YYEEEE. CDR3 length: 13 residues. The J segment lost 4 bases and the V segment lost 4 bases, leaving 2 bases of the junction unmatched.

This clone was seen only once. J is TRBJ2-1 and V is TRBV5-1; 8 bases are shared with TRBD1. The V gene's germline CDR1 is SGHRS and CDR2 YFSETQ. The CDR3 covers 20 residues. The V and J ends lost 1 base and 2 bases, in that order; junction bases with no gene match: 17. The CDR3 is CASSLKTPGTGRTPYNEQFF. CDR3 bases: TGCGCCAGCAGCTTGAAGACTCCCGGGACAGGAAGGACTCCCTACAATGAGCAGTTCTTC.

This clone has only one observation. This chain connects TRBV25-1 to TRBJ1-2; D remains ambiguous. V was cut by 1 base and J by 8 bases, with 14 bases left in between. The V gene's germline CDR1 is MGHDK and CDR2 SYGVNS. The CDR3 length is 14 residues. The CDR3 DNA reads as TGTGCCAGCAGTGAATCAGGCAGATTGAGGGGCTACACCTTC. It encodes CASSESGRLRGYTF.

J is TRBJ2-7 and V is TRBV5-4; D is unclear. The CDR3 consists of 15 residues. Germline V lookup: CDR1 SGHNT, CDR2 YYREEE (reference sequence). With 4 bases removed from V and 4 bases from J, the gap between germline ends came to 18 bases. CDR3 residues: CASSPTVQITYEQYF. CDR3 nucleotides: TGTGCCAGCAGCCCGACGGTGCAGATTACATACGAGCAGTACTTC. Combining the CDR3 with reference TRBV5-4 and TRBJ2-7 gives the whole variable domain ETGVTQSPTHLIKTRGQQVTLRCSSQSGHNTVSWYQQALGQGPQFIFQYYREEENGRGNFPPRFSGLQFPNYSSELNVNALELDDSALYLCASSPTVQITYEQYFGPGTRLTVT.

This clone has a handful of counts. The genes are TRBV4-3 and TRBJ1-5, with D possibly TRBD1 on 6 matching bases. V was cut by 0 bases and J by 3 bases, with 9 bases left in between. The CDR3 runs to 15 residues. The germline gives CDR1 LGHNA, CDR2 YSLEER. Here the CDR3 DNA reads TGCGCCAGCAGCCAAGATTGGACAGTCAATCAGCCCCAGCATTTT. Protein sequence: CASSQDWTVNQPQHF.

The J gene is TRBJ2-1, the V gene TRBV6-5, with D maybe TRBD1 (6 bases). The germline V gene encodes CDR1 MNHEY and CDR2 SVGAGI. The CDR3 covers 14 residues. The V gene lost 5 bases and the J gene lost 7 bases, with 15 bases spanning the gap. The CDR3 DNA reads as TGTGCCAGCAGTACCCGGGCAGGGGCTAATGAGCAGTTCTTC. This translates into CASSTRAGANEQFF.

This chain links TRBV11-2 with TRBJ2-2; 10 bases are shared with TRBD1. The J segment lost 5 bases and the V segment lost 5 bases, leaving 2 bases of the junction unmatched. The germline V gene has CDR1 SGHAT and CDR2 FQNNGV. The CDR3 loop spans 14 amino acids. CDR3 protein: CASSRDRGTGELFF. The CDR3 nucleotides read TGTGCCAGCAGCCGGGACAGGGGTACCGGGGAGCTGTTTTTT. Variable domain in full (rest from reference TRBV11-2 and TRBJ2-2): EAGVAQSPRYKIIEKRQSVAFWCNPISGHATLYWYQQILGQGPKLLIQFQNNGVVDDSQLPKDRFSAERLKGVDSTLKIQPAKLEDSAVYLCASSRDRGTGELFFGEGSRLTVL.

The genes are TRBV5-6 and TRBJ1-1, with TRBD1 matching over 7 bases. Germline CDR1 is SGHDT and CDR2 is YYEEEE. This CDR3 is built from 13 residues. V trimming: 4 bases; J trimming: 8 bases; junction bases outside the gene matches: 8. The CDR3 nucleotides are TGTGCCAGCAGCCTCGTCGGGACAGAAGAAGCTTTCTTT. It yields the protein CASSLVGTEEAFF.

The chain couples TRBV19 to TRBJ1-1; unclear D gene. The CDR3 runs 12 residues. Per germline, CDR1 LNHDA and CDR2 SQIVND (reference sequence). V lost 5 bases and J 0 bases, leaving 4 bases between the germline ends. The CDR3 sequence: CASSRLNTEAFF. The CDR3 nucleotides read TGTGCCAGTAGTCGGTTGAACACTGAAGCTTTCTTT.

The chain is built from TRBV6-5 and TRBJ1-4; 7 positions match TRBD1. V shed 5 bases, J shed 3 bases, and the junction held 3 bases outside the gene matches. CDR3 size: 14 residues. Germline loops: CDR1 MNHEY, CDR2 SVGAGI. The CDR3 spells CASSTGTANEKLFF. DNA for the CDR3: TGTGCCAGCAGTACCGGGACAGCTAATGAAAAACTGTTTTTT.

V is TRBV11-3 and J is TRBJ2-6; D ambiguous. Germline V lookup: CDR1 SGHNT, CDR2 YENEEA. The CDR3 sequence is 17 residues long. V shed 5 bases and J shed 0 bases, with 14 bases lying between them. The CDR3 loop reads CASSLEVVVSGANVLTF. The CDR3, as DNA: TGTGCCAGCAGCCTCGAGGTGGTGGTCTCTGGGGCCAACGTCCTGACTTTC.

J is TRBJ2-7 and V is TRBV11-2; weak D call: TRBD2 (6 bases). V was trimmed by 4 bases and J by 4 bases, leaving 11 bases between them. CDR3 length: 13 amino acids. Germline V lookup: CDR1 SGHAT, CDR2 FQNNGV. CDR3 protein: CASSSGLEYEQYV. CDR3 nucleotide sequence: TGTGCCAGCAGCTCGGGACTGGAGTACGAGCAGTACGTC.

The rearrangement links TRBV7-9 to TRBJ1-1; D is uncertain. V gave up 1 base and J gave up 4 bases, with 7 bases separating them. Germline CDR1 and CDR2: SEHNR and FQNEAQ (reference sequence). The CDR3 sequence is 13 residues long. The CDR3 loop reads CASSLDQVTEAFF. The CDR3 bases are TGTGCCAGCAGCTTAGACCAGGTCACTGAAGCTTTCTTT.

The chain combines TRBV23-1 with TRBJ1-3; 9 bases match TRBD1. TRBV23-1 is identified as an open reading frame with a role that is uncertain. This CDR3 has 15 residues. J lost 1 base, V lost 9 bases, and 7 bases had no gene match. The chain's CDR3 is CASTPTGGSGNTIYF. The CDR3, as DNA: TGCGCCAGTACCCCGACAGGGGGATCTGGAAACACCATATATTTT.